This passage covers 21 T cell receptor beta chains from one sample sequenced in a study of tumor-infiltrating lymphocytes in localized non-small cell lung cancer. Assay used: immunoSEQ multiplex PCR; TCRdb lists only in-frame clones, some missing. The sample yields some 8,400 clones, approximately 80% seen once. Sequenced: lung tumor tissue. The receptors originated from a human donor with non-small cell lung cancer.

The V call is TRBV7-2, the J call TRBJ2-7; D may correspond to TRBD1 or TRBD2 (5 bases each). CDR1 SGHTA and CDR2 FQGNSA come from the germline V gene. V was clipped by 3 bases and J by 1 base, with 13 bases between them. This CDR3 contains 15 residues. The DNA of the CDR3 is TGTGCCAGCAGCTTCACCGGGACGGGTTCCTACGAGCAGTACTTC. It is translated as CASSFTGTGSYEQYF.

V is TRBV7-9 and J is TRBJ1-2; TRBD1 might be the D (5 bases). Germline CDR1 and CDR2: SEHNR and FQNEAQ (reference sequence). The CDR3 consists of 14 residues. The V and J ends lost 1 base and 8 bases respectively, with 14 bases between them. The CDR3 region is CASSLVGGTGGYTF. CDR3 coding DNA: TGTGCCAGCAGCTTAGTCGGGGGAACGGGGGGCTACACCTTC.

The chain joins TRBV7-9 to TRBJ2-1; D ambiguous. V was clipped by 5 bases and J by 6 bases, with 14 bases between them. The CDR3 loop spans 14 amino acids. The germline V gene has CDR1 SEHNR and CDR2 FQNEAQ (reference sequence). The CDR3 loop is CASSLQRPGNEQFF. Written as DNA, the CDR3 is TGTGCCAGCAGCCTACAAAGACCGGGCAATGAGCAGTTCTTC.

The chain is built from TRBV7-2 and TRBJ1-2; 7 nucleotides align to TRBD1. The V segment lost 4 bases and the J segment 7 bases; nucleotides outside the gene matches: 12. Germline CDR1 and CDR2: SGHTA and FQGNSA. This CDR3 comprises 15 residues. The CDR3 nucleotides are TGTGCCAGCAGCTCGTACCTCGGGACAGACCTTGGCTACACCTTC. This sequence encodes CASSSYLGTDLGYTF. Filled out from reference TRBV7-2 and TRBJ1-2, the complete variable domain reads GAGVSQSPSNKVTEKGKDVELRCDPISGHTALYWYRQSLGQGLEFLIYFQGNSAPDKSGLPSDRFSAERTGGSVSTLTIQRTQQEDSAVYLCASSSYLGTDLGYTFGSGTRLTVV.

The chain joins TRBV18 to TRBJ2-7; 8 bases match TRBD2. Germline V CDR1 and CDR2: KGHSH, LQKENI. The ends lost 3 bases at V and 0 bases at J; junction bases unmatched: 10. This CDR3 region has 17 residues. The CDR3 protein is CASSPPFGLAGSYEQYF. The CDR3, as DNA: TGTGCCAGCTCACCTCCTTTTGGCCTAGCGGGCTCCTACGAGCAGTACTTC.

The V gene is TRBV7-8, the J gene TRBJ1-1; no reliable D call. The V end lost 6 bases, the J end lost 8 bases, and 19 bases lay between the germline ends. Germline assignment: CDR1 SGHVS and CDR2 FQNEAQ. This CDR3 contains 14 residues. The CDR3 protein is CASSTSGGRREAFF. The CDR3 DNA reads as TGTGCCAGCAGTACCTCGGGAGGTCGGAGAGAAGCTTTCTTT. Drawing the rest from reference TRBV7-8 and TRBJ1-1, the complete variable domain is GAGVSQSPRYKVAKRGQDVALRCDPISGHVSLFWYQQALGQGPEFLTYFQNEAQLDKSGLPSDRFFAERPEGSVSTLKIQRTQQEDSAVYLCASSTSGGRREAFFGQGTRLTVV.

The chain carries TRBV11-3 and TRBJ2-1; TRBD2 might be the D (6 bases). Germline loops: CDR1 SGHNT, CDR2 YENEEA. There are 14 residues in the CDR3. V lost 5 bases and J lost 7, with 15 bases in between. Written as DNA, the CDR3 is TGTGCCAGCAGCCCGCCGGGACTCTCAAATGAGCAGTTCTTC. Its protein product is CASSPPGLSNEQFF.

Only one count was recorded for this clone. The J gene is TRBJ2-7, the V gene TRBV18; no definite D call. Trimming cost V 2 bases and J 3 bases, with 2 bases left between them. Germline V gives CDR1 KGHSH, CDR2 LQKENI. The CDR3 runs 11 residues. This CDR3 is CASSPDYEQYF. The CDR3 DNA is TGTGCCAGCTCACCAGACTACGAGCAGTACTTC.

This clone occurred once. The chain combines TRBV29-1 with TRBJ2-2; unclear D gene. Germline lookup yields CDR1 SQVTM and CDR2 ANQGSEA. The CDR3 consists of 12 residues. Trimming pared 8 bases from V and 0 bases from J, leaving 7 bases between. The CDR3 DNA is TGCAGCTTTGGTTCGAACACCGGGGAGCTGTTTTTT. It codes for CSFGSNTGELFF.

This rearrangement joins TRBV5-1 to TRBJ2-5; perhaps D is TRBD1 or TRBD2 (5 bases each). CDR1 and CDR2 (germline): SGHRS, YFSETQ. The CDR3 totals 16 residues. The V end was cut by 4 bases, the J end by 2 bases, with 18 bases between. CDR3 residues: CASSRGRDSIQETQYF. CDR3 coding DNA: TGCGCCAGCAGCAGGGGACGCGACAGTATACAAGAGACCCAGTACTTC.

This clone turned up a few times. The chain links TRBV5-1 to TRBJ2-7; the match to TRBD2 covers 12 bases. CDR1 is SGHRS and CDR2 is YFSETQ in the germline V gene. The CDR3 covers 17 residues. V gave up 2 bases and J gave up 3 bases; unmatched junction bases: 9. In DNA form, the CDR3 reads TGCGCCAGCAGCTTCGCTAGCGGGAGGGCCGGGAGCTACGAGCAGTACTTC. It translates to CASSFASGRAGSYEQYF.

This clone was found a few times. CDR3 sequence: CATSRVGGETQYF. The CDR3 coding sequence is TGTGCCACCAGCAGAGTTGGGGGGGAGACCCAGTACTTC. This chain connects TRBV15 to TRBJ2-5, with a weak D call TRBD2 (6 bases). Looked up from germline, CDR1 is LNHNV and CDR2 is YYDKDF (reference sequence). V shed 1 base and J shed 5 bases, with 8 bases lying between them. CDR3 length equals 13 residues.

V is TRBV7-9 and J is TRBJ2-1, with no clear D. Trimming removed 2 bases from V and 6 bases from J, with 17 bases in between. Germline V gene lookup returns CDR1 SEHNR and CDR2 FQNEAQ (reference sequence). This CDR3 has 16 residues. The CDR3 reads CASSLSLDPAFNEQFF. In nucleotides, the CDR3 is TGTGCCAGCAGCTTATCCTTGGACCCAGCCTTCAATGAGCAGTTCTTC.

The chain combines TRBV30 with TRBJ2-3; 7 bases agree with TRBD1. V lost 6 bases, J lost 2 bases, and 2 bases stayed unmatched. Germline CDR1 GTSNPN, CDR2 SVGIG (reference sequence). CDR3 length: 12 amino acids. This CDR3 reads CACDRVTDTQYF. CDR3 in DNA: TGTGCCTGTGACAGGGTCACAGATACGCAGTATTTT.

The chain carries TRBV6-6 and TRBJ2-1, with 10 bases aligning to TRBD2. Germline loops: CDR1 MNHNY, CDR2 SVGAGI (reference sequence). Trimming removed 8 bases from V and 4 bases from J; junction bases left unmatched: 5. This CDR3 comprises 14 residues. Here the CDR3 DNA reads TGTGCCAGCGTTGGAGCGGGAGGGTACAATGAGCAGTTCTTC. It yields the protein CASVGAGGYNEQFF.

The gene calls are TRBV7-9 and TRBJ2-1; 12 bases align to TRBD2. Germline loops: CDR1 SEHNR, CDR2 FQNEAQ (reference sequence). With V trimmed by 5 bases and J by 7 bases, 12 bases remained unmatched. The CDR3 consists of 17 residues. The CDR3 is CASSPEGLAGTRNEQFF. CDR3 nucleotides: TGTGCCAGCAGCCCAGAAGGACTAGCGGGAACGCGGAATGAGCAGTTCTTC.

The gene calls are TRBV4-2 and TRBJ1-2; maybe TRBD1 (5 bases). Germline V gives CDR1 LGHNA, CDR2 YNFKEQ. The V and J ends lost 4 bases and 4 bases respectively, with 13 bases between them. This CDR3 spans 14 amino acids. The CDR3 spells CASSLFGTTYGYTF. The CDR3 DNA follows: TGTGCCAGCAGCCTCTTCGGGACTACCTATGGCTACACCTTC.

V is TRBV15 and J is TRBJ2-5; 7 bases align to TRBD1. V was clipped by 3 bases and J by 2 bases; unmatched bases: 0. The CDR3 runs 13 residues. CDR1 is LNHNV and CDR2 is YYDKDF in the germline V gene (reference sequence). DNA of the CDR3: TGTGCCACCAGCAGGACAGGGCAAGAGACCCAGTACTTC. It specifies CATSRTGQETQYF. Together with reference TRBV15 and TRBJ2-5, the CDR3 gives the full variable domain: DAMVIQNPRYQVTQFGKPVTLSCSQTLNHNVMYWYQQKSSQAPKLLFHYYDKDFNNEADTPDNFQSRRPNTSFCFLDIRSPGLGDTAMYLCATSRTGQETQYFGPGTRLLVL.

The CDR3 coding sequence is TGCAGCGCCCGACAGGGACCCTACGAGCAGTACTTC. Residues: CSARQGPYEQYF. The chain uses TRBV29-1 and TRBJ2-7; 7 nucleotides match TRBD1. The CDR3 spans 12 residues. The trim removed 7 bases at V and 2 bases at J, leaving 5 bases unmatched. Germline V lookup: CDR1 SQVTM, CDR2 ANQGSEA.

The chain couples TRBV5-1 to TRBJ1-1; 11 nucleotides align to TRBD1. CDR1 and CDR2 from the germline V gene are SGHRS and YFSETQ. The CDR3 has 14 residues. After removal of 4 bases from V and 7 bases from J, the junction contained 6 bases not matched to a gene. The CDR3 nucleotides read TGCGCCAGCAGCCCGGGGACAGGGGGGATTGAAGCTTTCTTT. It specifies CASSPGTGGIEAFF.

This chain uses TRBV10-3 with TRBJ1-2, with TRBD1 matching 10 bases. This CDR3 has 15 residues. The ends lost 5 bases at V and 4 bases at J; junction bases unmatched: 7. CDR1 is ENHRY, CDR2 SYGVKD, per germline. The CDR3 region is CAISPTGTGVYGYTF. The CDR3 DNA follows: TGTGCCATCAGTCCTACCGGGACAGGGGTCTATGGCTACACCTTC.